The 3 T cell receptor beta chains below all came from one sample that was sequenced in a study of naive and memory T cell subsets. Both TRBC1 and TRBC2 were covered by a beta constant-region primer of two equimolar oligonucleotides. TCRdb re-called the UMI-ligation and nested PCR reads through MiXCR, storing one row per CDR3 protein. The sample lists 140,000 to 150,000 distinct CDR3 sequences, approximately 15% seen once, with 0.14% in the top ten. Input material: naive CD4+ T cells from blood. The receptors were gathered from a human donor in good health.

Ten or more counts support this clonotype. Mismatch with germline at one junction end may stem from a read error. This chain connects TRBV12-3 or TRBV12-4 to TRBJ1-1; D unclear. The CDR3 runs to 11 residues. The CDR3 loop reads CASSLAEEAFF. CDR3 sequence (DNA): TGTGCCAGCAGTCTAGCGGAGGAAGCTTTCTTT.

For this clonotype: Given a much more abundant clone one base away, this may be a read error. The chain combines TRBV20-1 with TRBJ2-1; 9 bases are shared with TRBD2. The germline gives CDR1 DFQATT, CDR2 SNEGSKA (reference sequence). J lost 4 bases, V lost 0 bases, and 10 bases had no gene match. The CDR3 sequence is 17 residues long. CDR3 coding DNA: TGCAGTGCTAGAGATAGTACCGGGACTAGCAGATACAATGAGCAGTTCTTC. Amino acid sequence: CSARDSTGTSRYNEQFF.

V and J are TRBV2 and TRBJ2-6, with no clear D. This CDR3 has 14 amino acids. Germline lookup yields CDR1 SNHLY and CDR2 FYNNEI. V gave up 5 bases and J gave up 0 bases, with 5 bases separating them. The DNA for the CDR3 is TGTGCCAGCAGTCAGAGCTCTGGGGCCAACGTCCTGACTTTC. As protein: CASSQSSGANVLTF. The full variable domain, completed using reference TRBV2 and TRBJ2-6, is EPEVTQTPSHQVTQMGQEVILRCVPISNHLYFYWYRQILGQKVEFLVSFYNNEISEKSEIFDDQFSVERPDGSNFTLKIRSTKLEDSAMYFCASSQSSGANVLTFGAGSRLTVL.